Listed below are T cell receptor beta chains from one sample, sequenced in a study of cytomegalovirus exposure and HLA in healthy donors. Only in-frame clones appear in the TCRdb table, and some are missing; sequencing was by immunoSEQ multiplex PCR. The table lists around 350,000 clones, roughly 85% of them singletons. The sample taken for sequencing was PBMCs. These receptors came from a woman aged 18-29 years in good health and CMV-seronegative. Each CDR3 is given with its conserved first and last residue. D genes are given only for firm matches. Expanded clones get a size class; other rows say once, few or many, or leave the size out.

D gene	clone size	V gene	J gene	CDR3 DNA	CDR3 protein
TRBD1	.	TRBV6-5	TRBJ1-2	TGTGCCAGCAGTTACGGGACAGGTCATGAGGGCTACACCTTC	CASSYGTGHEGYTF
.	once	TRBV27	TRBJ2-1	TGTGCCAGCAGTTCCTCCCCCCCGGGCAATGAGCAGTTCTTC	CASSSSPPGNEQFF
.	.	TRBV19	TRBJ2-2	TGTGCCAGTAGTATCAGGGGAACCGGGGAGCTGTTTTTT	CASSIRGTGELFF
.	.	TRBV27	TRBJ2-7	TGTGCCAGCAGTTTTACAGGTTTGCCCTACGAGCAGTACTTC	CASSFTGLPYEQYF
TRBD1	once	TRBV28	TRBJ2-7	TGTGCCAGCAGTCCAGGCGGGACAGGGAGGGGGTACGAGCAGTACTTC	CASSPGGTGRGYEQYF
.	.	TRBV19	TRBJ1-5	TGTGCCAGTAATGGACACGGCGAGATGGCCCAGCATTTT	CASNGHGEMAQHF
TRBD1	.	TRBV19	TRBJ2-7	TGTGCCAGTAGTAACGACAGGGAGCTACGGGAGCAGTACTTC	CASSNDRELREQYF
.	.	TRBV28	TRBJ1-3	TGTGCCAGCAGTTTACAGGGAGGGTCTGGAAACACCATATATTTT	CASSLQGGSGNTIYF
TRBD1	few	TRBV25-1	TRBJ1-2	TGTGCCAGCATTGACGGGACAGGGGGTCGCTACACCTTC	CASIDGTGGRYTF
.	once	TRBV6-6	TRBJ1-1	TGTGCCAGCAGTCACCCCGGCTCCGGGTCTGAAGCTTTCTTT	CASSHPGSGSEAFF
TRBD1	.	TRBV2	TRBJ1-4	TGTGCCAGCCTTCCCGTCACAGGGGGTGGTGAAAAACTGTTTTTT	CASLPVTGGGEKLFF
.	.	TRBV28	TRBJ2-5	TGTGCCAGCGGCCCCTCCCCACAGGGAGAGACCCAGTACTTC	CASGPSPQGETQYF
TRBD1	.	TRBV29-1	TRBJ2-1	TGCAGCGTTGGTAGGGACAGGTCCTACAATGAGCAGTTCTTC	CSVGRDRSYNEQFF
.	.	TRBV25-1	TRBJ2-1	TGTGCCAGCAGTGATGAGGGCTCCTACAATGAGCAGTTCTTC	CASSDEGSYNEQFF
.	.	TRBV27	TRBJ1-5	TGTGCCAGCAGTTTATATGCGGGTGGGGATCAGCCCCAGCATTTT	CASSLYAGGDQPQHF
TRBD1	.	TRBV28	TRBJ1-2	TGTGCCAGCAGTCCAGACAGGGCTAACTATGGCTACACCTTC	CASSPDRANYGYTF
.	.	TRBV6-1	TRBJ2-6	TGTGCCAGCAGTGAAACAATTTATGGGGCCAACGTCCTGACTTTC	CASSETIYGANVLTF
.	.	TRBV5-6	TRBJ1-2	TGTGCCAGCAGCTTGGACAGGGTCTCACTTAATGGCTACACCTTC	CASSLDRVSLNGYTF
TRBD2	.	TRBV2	TRBJ2-7	TGTGCCAGCAGTGAGACTAGCGGACCCTACGAGCAGTACTTC	CASSETSGPYEQYF
TRBD2	.	TRBV5-1	TRBJ2-2	TGCGCCAGCAGCCTGGGACTAGCGGTTAACACCGGGGAGCTGTTTTTT	CASSLGLAVNTGELFF
TRBD1	.	TRBV10-3	TRBJ2-3	TGTGCCATCAGTCGAGCAGGGGGCTGGGACACAGATACGCAGTATTTT	CAISRAGGWDTDTQYF
.	.	TRBV7-3	TRBJ2-2	TGTGCCAGCAGCTTACGCGGAGCGAACACCGGGGAGCTGTTTTTT	CASSLRGANTGELFF
TRBD2	.	TRBV7-8	TRBJ2-2	TGTGCCAGCAAAGTCCGCGGGAGAAACACCGGGGAGCTGTTTTTT	CASKVRGRNTGELFF
.	.	TRBV4-1	TRBJ1-2	TGCGCCAGCAGCCAAGATCCCAGGACTAGGCATGGCTACACCTTC	CASSQDPRTRHGYTF
.	.	TRBV4-1	TRBJ2-1	TGCGCCAGCAGCCAACCCCCGACAGGCTACAATGAGCAGTTCTTC	CASSQPPTGYNEQFF
TRBD2	.	TRBV5-1	TRBJ2-1	TGCGCCAGCAGCTTGGTCGGCGGGAGGGCCCTCAGTGAGCAGTTCTTC	CASSLVGGRALSEQFF
TRBD2	.	TRBV5-1	TRBJ2-7	TGCGCCAGCAGCTCGGGAGGGGCGCCTCGTTACGAGCAGTACTTC	CASSSGGAPRYEQYF
TRBD2	.	TRBV28	TRBJ2-1	TGTGCCAGCAGACTAAAACTAGCGGGAGGGACAAGCTCCTACAATGAGCAGTTCTTC	CASRLKLAGGTSSYNEQFF
.	once	TRBV6-4	TRBJ1-6	TGTGCCAGATACCCGAGTAGCGTGGGAAATTCACCCCTCCACTTT	CARYPSSVGNSPLHF
.	.	TRBV9	TRBJ1-1	TGTGCCAGCAGCGTAGAGAGAAACACTGAAGCTTTCTTT	CASSVERNTEAFF
TRBD1	.	TRBV23-1	TRBJ2-7	TGCGCCAGCAGTCAATCGATGGGGACAGGGGGAATCTACGAGCAGTACTTC	CASSQSMGTGGIYEQYF
.	.	TRBV2	TRBJ2-3	TGTGCCAGCAGTGAGAGCCGGGGAGATACGCAGTATTTT	CASSESRGDTQYF
TRBD1	once	TRBV6-6	TRBJ2-1	TGTGCCAGCAGTGACTTGGGACAGGGAGACAATGAGCAGTTCTTC	CASSDLGQGDNEQFF
.	.	TRBV5-1	TRBJ1-1	TGCGCCAGCAGTGGCGGGGGTACTGAAGCTTTCTTT	CASSGGGTEAFF
.	.	TRBV15	TRBJ1-6	TGTGCCACCAGCAGAGGGATCGGGGGGACGTATTCACCCCTCCACTTT	CATSRGIGGTYSPLHF
.	.	TRBV4-1	TRBJ2-1	TGCGCCAGCAGCCAAGTTTTCGCGGAGCAGTTCTTC	CASSQVFAEQFF
.	.	TRBV5-1	TRBJ2-7	TGCGCCAGCAGCCCTGAGGCAGGTGGAGGAAACGAGCAGTACTTC	CASSPEAGGGNEQYF
TRBD2	.	TRBV7-9	TRBJ2-7	TGTGCCAGCGGCGGGGGGACCGAGCAGTACTTC	CASGGGTEQYF
TRBD1	.	TRBV7-7	TRBJ1-4	TGTGCCAGCAGCAAACAGGGGGACGAAAAACTGTTTTTT	CASSKQGDEKLFF